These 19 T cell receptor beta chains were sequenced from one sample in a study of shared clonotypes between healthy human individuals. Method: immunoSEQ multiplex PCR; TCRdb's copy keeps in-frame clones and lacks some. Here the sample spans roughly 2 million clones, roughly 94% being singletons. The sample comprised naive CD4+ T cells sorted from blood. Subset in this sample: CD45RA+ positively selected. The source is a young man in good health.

This CDR3 is CASSPRGLDNSPLHF. The CDR3 region has the DNA TGCGCCAGCAGCCCCAGGGGGCTGGATAATTCACCCCTCCACTTT. The chain combines TRBV5-1 with TRBJ1-6; TRBD1 matches 8 bases. The CDR3 spans 15 residues. Germline V gives CDR1 SGHRS, CDR2 YFSETQ. Trimming cost V 4 bases and J 5 bases; bases outside gene matches: 5.

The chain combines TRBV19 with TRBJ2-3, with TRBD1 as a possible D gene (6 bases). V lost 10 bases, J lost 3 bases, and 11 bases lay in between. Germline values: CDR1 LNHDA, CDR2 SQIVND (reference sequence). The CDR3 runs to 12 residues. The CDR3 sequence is CATGQKTDTQYF. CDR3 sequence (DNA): TGTGCCACCGGACAGAAGACAGATACGCAGTATTTT.

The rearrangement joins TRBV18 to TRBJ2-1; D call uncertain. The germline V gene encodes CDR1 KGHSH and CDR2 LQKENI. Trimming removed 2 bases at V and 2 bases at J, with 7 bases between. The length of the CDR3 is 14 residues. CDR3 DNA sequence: TGTGCCAGCTCACCAGGAAACGCCTACAATGAGCAGTTCTTC. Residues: CASSPGNAYNEQFF.

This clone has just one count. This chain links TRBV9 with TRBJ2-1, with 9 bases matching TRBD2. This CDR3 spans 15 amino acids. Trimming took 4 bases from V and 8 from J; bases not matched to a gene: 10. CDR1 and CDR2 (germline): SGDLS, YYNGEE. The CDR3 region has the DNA TGTGCCAGCAGCCCCACTGCGGGAGGGCTCGATGAGCAGTTCTTC. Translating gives CASSPTAGGLDEQFF.

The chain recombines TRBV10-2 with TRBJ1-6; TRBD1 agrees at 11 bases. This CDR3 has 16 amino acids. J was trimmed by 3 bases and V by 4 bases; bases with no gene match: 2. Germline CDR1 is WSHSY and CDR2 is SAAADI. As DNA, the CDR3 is TGCGCCAGCAGTGGGACAGGGGGCTACTATAATTCACCCCTCCACTTT. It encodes CASSGTGGYYNSPLHF.

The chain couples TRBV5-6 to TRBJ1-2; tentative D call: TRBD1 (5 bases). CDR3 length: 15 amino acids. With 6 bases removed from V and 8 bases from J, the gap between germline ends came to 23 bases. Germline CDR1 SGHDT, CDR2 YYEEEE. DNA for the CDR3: TGTGCCAGCAACCGGGAGGCGGGACTCCTTAAGGGCTACACCTTC. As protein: CASNREAGLLKGYTF.

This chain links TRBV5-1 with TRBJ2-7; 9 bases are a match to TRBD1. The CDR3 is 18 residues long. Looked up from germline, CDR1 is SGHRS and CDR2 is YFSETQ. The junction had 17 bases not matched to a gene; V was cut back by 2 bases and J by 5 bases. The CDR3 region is CASSFDEISGQGVDEQYF. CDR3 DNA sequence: TGCGCCAGCAGCTTCGACGAAATTTCGGGACAGGGAGTCGACGAGCAGTACTTC.

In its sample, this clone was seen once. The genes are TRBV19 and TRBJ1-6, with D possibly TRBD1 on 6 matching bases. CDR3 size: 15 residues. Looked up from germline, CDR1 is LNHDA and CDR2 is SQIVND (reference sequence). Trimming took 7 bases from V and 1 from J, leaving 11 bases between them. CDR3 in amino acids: CASIEDSSYNSPLHF. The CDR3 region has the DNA TGTGCCAGTATCGAGGACAGTTCCTATAATTCACCCCTCCACTTT.

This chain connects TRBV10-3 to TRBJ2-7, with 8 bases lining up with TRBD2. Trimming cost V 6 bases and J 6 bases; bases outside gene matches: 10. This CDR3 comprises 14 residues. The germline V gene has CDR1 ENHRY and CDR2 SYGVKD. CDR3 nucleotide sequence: TGTGCCATCAGCCCCGGGACTAGTACGGGCGAGCAGTACTTC. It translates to CAISPGTSTGEQYF.

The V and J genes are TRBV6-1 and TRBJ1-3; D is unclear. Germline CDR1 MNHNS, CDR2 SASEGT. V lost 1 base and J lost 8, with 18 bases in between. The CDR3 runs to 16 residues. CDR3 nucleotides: TGTGCCAGCAGTGAAGTATACCTCATTGCCCGGGACACCATATATTTT. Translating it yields CASSEVYLIARDTIYF.

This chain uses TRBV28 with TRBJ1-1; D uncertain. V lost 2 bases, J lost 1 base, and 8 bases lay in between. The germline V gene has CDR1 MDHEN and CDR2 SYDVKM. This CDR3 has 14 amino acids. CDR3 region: CASSLGLPNTEAFF. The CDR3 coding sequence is TGTGCCAGCAGTTTAGGACTGCCGAACACTGAAGCTTTCTTT. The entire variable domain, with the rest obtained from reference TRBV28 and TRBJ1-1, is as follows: DVKVTQSSRYLVKRTGEKVFLECVQDMDHENMFWYRQDPGLGLRLIYFSYDVKMKEKGDIPEGYSVSREKKERFSLILESASTNQTSMYLCASSLGLPNTEAFFGQGTRLTVV.

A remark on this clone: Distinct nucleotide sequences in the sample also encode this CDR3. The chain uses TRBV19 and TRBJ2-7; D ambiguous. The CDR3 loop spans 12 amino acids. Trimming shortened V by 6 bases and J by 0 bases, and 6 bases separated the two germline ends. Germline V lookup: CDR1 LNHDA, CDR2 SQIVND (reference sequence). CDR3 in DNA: TGTGCCAGTAGGGACCGCTCCTACGAGCAGTACTTC. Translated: CASRDRSYEQYF.

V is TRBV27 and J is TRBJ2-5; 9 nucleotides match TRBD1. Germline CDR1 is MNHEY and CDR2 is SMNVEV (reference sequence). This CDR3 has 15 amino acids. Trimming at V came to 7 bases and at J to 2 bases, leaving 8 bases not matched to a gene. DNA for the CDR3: TGTGCCAGCACCGCCCGGGACAGGGATCAAGAGACCCAGTACTTC. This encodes CASTARDRDQETQYF.

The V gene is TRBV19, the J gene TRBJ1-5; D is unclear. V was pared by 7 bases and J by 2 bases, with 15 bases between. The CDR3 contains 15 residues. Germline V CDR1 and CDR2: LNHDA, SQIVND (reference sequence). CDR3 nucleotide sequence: TGTGCCAGTATGAATGCGGGCGTCGGCAATCAGCCCCAGCATTTT. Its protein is CASMNAGVGNQPQHF.

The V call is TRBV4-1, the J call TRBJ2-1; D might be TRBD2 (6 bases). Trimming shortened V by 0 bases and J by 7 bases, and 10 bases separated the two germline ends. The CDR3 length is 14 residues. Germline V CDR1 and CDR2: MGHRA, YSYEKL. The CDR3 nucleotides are TGCGCCAGCAGCCAAGACGGCGGGGCTAATGAGCAGTTCTTC. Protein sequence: CASSQDGGANEQFF.

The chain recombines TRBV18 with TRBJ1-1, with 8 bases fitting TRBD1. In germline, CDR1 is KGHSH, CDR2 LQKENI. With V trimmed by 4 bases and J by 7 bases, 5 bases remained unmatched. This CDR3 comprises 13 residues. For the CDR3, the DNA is TGTGCCAGCTCACTGGACAGGGAGGGTGAAGCTTTCTTT. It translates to CASSLDREGEAFF.

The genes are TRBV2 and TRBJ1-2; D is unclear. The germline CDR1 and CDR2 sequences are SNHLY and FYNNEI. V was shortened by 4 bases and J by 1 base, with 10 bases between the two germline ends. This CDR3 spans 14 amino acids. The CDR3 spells CASSADGNNYGYTF. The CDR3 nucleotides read TGTGCCAGCAGTGCGGACGGGAATAACTATGGCTACACCTTC.

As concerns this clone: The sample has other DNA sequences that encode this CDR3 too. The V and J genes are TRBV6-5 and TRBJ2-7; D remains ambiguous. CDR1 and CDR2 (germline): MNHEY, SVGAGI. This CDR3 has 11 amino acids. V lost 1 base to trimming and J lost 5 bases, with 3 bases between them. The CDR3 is CASSYLDEQYF. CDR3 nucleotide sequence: TGTGCCAGCAGTTACTTAGACGAGCAGTACTTC.

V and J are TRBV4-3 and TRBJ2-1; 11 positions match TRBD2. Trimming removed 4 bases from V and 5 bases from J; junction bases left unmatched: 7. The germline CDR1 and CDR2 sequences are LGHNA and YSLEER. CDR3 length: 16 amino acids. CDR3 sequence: CASSPGTSGLHNEQFF. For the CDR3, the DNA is TGCGCCAGCAGCCCCGGGACTAGCGGACTCCACAATGAGCAGTTCTTC.